The 9 T cell receptor beta chains reported below all come from one sample, sequenced in a study of blood T cell repertoires in COVID-19. TCRdb keeps only in-frame clones here, not all; method: immunoSEQ multiplex PCR. The repertoire holds under 400,000 clones, approximately 89% seen once, with around 1.9% in the top ten. Input material: PBMCs or T cells enriched from blood (not recorded which). The source is a man aged 35-49 years in a cohort exposed to, infected with or recovered from COVID-19 (not recorded which).

The chain couples TRBV14 to TRBJ1-1; no firm D call. Trimming stripped 3 bases from V and 3 bases from J, with 8 bases between. The CDR3 is 13 amino acids. From germline, CDR1 is SGHDN and CDR2 FVKESK. CDR3 amino acids: CASSHGAYTEAFF. CDR3 DNA sequence: TGTGCCAGCAGCCATGGAGCATACACTGAAGCTTTCTTT.

The CDR3 is CASSWTSGSGTGELFF. As DNA, the CDR3 is TGTGCCAGCAGTTGGACTAGCGGGAGTGGCACCGGGGAGCTGTTTTTT. The chain carries TRBV27 and TRBJ2-2; 13 nucleotides line up with TRBD2. The CDR3 spans 16 residues. The germline CDR1 and CDR2 sequences are MNHEY and SMNVEV (reference sequence). J was trimmed by 4 bases and V by 4 bases; bases with no gene match: 3.

The chain joins TRBV30 to TRBJ1-6; no clear D gene. V lost 5 bases and J lost 7, with 9 bases in between. The CDR3 totals 12 residues. CDR1 and CDR2 from the germline V gene are GTSNPN and SVGIG (reference sequence). The CDR3, as DNA: TGTGCCTGGCGGGGTGGAAATTCACCCCTCCACTTT. As protein: CAWRGGNSPLHF.

In its sample, this clone was seen once. This chain links TRBV6-1 with TRBJ1-4, with D maybe TRBD1 (5 bases). Trimming took off 2 bases at V and 3 bases at J, with 10 bases between the two ends. CDR1 MNHNS and CDR2 SASEGT come from the germline V gene. CDR3 length: 15 amino acids. The CDR3 sequence is CASSEYQGANEKLFF. In DNA form, the CDR3 reads TGTGCCAGCAGTGAATATCAGGGTGCTAATGAAAAACTGTTTTTT.

This chain links TRBV11-2 with TRBJ2-7, with 13 bases that match TRBD2. The CDR3 totals 19 residues. Trimming took 1 base from V and 9 from J; bases not matched to a gene: 18. Per the germline V gene, CDR1 is SGHAT and CDR2 is FQNNGV. The CDR3 nucleotides read TGTGCCAGCAGCTTAGGGGTTCTAGTGAGGACTAGCGGGGGTGCGTGGCAGTACTTC. The encoded protein is CASSLGVLVRTSGGAWQYF. Full variable domain (missing parts from reference TRBV11-2 and TRBJ2-7): EAGVAQSPRYKIIEKRQSVAFWCNPISGHATLYWYQQILGQGPKLLIQFQNNGVVDDSQLPKDRFSAERLKGVDSTLKIQPAKLEDSAVYLCASSLGVLVRTSGGAWQYFGPGTRLTVT.

The chain is built from TRBV7-9 and TRBJ2-1; 14 nucleotides align to TRBD2. The CDR3 length is 17 residues. Germline assignment: CDR1 SEHNR and CDR2 FQNEAQ (reference sequence). After removal of 5 bases from V and 10 bases from J, the junction contained 13 bases not matched to a gene. In nucleotides, the CDR3 is TGTGCCAGCAGCCCGGGACTAGCGGGAGTTAGGAGTCGGGAGCAGTTCTTC. Its protein is CASSPGLAGVRSREQFF.

The chain employs TRBV28 and TRBJ2-3; D not resolved. V was pared by 6 bases and J by 7 bases, with 8 bases between. The germline gives CDR1 MDHEN, CDR2 SYDVKM. The CDR3 has 11 amino acids. CDR3 nucleotide sequence: TGTGCCAGCAGCCGACTTAATACGCAGTATTTT. Translating it yields CASSRLNTQYF.

J is TRBJ1-5 and V is TRBV15; D might be TRBD1 (6 bases). Germline CDR1 and CDR2: LNHNV and YYDKDF (reference sequence). Trimming pared 1 base from V and 7 bases from J, leaving 11 bases between. CDR3 length: 14 amino acids. CDR3: CATSRGGLGQPQHF. The CDR3 bases are TGTGCCACCAGCAGAGGGGGGCTGGGGCAGCCCCAGCATTTT.

This sequence joins TRBV15 and TRBJ2-1, with a weak D call TRBD2 (5 bases). The CDR3 spans 15 residues. V was cut by 1 base and J by 4 bases, with 11 bases left in between. Germline values: CDR1 LNHNV, CDR2 YYDKDF (reference sequence). The CDR3 is CATSRVTRTYNEQFF. Here the CDR3 DNA reads TGTGCCACCAGCAGAGTAACTAGGACTTACAATGAGCAGTTCTTC.